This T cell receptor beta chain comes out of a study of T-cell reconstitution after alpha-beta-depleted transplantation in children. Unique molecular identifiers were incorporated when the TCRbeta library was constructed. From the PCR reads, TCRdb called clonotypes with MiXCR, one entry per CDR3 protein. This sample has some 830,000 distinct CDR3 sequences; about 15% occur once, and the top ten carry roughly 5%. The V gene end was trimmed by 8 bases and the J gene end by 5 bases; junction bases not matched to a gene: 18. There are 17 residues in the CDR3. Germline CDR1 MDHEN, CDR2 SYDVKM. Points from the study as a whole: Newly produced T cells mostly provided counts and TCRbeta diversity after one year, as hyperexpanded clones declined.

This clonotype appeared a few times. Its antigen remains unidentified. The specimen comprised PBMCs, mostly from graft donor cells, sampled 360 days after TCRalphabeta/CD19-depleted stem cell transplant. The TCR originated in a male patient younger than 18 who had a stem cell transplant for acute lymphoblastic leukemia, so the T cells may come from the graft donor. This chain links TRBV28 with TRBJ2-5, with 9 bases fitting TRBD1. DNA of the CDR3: TGTGCCAGCGGATGGGACAGGGTGCGGAGAAACAGGGAGACCCAGTACTTC. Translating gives CASGWDRVRRNRETQYF.